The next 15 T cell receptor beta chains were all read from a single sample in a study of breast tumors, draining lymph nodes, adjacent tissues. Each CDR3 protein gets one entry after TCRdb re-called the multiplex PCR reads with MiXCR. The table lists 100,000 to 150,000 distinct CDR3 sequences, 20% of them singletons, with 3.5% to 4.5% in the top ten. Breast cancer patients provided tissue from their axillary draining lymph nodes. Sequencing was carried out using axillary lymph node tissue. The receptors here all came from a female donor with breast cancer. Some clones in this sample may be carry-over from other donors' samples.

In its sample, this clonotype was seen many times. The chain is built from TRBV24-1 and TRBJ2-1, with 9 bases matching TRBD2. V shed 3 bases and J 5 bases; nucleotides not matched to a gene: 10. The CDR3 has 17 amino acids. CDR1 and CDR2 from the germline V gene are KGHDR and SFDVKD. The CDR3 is CATSDAYSGGFNNEQFF. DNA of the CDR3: TGTGCCACCAGTGATGCCTATAGCGGGGGCTTTAACAATGAGCAGTTCTTC.

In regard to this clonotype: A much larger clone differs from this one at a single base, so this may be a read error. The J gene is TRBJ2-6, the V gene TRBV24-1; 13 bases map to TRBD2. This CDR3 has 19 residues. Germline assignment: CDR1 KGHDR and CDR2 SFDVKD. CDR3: CAISDLRTSGGSGANVLTF. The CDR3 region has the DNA TGTGCCATCAGTGATTTAAGGACTAGCGGGGGTTCTGGGGCCAACGTCCTGACTTTC.

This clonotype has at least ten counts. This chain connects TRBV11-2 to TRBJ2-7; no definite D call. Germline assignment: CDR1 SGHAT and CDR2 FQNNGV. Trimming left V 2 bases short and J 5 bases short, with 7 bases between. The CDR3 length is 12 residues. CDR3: CASSLMSDEQYF. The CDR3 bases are TGTGCCAGCAGCTTAATGTCCGACGAGCAGTACTTC.

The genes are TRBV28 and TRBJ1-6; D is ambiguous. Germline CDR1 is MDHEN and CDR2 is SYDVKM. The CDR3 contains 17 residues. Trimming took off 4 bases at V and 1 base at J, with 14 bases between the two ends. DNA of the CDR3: TGTGCCAGCAGTTACCCCCCTCAATGGTCCTATAATTCACCCCTCCACTTT. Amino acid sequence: CASSYPPQWSYNSPLHF.

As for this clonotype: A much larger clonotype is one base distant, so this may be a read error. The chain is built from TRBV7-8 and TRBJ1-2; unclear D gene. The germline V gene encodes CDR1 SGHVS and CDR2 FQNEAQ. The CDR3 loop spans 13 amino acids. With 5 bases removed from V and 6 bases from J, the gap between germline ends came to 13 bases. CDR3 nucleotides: TGTGCCAGCAGCGCAGACGGGCGGGATGGCTACACCTTC. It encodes CASSADGRDGYTF.

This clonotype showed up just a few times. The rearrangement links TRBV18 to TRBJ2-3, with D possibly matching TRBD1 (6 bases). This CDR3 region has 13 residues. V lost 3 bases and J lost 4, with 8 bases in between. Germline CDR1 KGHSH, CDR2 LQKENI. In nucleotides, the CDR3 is TGTGCCAGCTCACCTGGACAGTCAGATACGCAGTATTTT. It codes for CASSPGQSDTQYF.

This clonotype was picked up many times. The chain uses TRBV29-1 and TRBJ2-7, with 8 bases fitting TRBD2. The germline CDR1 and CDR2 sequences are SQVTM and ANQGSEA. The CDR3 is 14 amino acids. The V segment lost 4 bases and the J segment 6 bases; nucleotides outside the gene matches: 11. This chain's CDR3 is CSVAVRISGGEQYF. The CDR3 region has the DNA TGCAGCGTTGCTGTCAGGATAAGCGGGGGCGAGCAGTACTTC.

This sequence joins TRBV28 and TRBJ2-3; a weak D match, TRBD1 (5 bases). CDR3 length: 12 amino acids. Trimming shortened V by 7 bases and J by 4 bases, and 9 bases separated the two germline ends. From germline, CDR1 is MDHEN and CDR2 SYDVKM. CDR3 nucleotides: TGTGCCAGCAAAGGGGTATCAGATACGCAGTATTTT. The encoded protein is CASKGVSDTQYF.

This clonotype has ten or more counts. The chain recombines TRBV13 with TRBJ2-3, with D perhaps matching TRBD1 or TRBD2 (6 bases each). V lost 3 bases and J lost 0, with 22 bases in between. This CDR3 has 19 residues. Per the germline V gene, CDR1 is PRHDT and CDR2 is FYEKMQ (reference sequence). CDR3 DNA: TGTGCCAGCAGCTTTAGGGTTTTGGAGGGAGACAGGAGCACAGATACGCAGTATTTT. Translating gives CASSFRVLEGDRSTDTQYF.

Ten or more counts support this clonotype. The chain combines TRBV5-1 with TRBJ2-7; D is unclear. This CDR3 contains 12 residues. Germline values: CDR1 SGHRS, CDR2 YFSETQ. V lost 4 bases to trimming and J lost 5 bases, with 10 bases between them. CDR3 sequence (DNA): TGCGCCAGCAGCCCTCCCGGAAACGAGCAGTACTTC. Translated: CASSPPGNEQYF.

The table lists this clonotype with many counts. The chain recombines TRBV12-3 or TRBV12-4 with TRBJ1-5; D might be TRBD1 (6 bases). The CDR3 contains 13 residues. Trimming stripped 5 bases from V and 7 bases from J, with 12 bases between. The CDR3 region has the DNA TGTGCCAGCAGTGATGACAGGTACCAGCCCCAGCATTTT. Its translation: CASSDDRYQPQHF.

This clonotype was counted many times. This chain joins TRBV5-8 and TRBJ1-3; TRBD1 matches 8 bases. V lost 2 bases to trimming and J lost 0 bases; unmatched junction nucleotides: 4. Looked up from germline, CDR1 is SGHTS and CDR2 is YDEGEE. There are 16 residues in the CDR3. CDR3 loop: CASSLQGVISGNTIYF. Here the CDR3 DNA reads TGTGCCAGCAGCTTACAGGGGGTAATCTCTGGAAACACCATATATTTT.

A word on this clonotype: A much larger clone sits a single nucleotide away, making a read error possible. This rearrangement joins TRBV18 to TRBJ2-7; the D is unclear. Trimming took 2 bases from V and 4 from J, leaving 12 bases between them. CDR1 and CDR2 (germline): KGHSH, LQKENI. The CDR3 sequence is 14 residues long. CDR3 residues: CASSPIRGAYEQYF. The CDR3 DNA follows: TGTGCCAGCTCACCAATCAGAGGCGCTTACGAGCAGTACTTC.

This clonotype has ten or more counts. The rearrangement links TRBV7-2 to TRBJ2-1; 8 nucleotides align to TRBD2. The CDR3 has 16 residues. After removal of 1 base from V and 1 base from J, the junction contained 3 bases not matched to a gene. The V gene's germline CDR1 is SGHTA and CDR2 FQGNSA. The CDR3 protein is CASSLGTGGSYNEQFF. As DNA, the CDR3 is TGTGCCAGCAGCTTAGGAACGGGAGGGTCCTACAATGAGCAGTTCTTC.

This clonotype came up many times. The CDR3 here is CSARDRADTQYF. The CDR3 nucleotides read TGCAGTGCTAGAGACAGGGCAGATACGCAGTATTTT. This sequence joins TRBV20-1 and TRBJ2-3; tentative D call: TRBD1 (5 bases). V was trimmed by 0 bases and J by 4 bases, leaving 5 bases between them. The CDR3 is 12 amino acids. The V gene's germline CDR1 is DFQATT and CDR2 SNEGSKA (reference sequence).